A selection of T cell receptor beta chains follows, all from one sample in a study of blood T cell repertoires in COVID-19. Measured with immunoSEQ multiplex PCR; TCRdb has only the in-frame clones, and not every one. The data contain 150,000 or so clones, approximately 80% of them singletons. Source material: peripheral blood. These receptors came from a woman aged 55 to 70 with COVID-19, enrolled during active disease. The conserved cysteine and the conserved F or W are not part of the CDR3 here. D genes are given only for firm matches.

TRBJ2-1 | TRBV27 | TRBD2 | ASSLRRGSSYNEQF
TRBJ1-4 | TRBV7-2 | NA | ASSLTNRLNEKLF
TRBJ1-2 | TRBV3-1/TRBV3-2 | TRBD1 | ASSQGQGEYGYT
TRBJ2-2 | TRBV5-1 | NA | ASSQIQVTGELF
TRBJ1-2 | TRBV20-1 | NA | SAREFPQTA
TRBJ1-1 | TRBV27 | NA | ASSPTRKGGFF
TRBJ2-2 | TRBV7-9 | TRBD1 | ASSFTTGTKTGELF
TRBJ1-5 | TRBV5-6 | NA | ASSRVGQPNAQH
TRBJ1-6 | TRBV3-1/TRBV3-2 | NA | ASSQWRNNSPLH
TRBJ1-4 | TRBV7-2 | TRBD1 | ASSSGGTGGEKLF
TRBJ2-3 | TRBV2 | TRBD2 | AGLGLAGVRTDTQY
TRBJ2-3 | TRBV5-1 | TRBD1 | ASSLALDREQY
TRBJ1-3 | TRBV5-1 | TRBD1 | ASSFDRAGNTIY
TRBJ1-2 | TRBV14 | TRBD1 | ASSQYRGTGYT
TRBJ1-1 | TRBV5-1 | TRBD1 | ASSSRQGARAEAF
TRBJ1-1 | TRBV10-3 | NA | ATKPRGYTEAF
TRBJ2-2 | TRBV7-2 | NA | ASSTSMVGELF
TRBJ2-3 | TRBV12-5 | TRBD2 | ASGLIAGGFTDTQY
TRBJ2-5 | TRBV14 | NA | ASSQARVETQY
TRBJ1-1 | TRBV5-1 | NA | ASSLRGGNTEAF
TRBJ2-7 | TRBV7-9 | TRBD1 | ASSSSGTGTGEQY
TRBJ2-1 | TRBV11-2 | TRBD2 | ASSPPGLAGGYNEQF
TRBJ2-5 | TRBV21-1 | NA | ASSKELAGGETQY
TRBJ1-5 | TRBV19 | NA | ASSDSAGNQPQH
TRBJ1-1 | TRBV5-1 | TRBD1 | ASSLDPLGDSIEAF
TRBJ1-2 | TRBV7-6 | TRBD1 | ASSLRQGTNYGYT
TRBJ1-1 | TRBV10-2 | TRBD1 | ASSEGQAWKEAF
TRBJ1-6 | TRBV30 | TRBD1 | AWKGEGAIRAPLH
TRBJ1-1 | TRBV5-1 | NA | ASSPGPGEGTEAF
TRBJ2-5 | TRBV11-2 | NA | ASSPGGYKETQY
TRBJ1-6 | TRBV5-1 | NA | ASSLAGMSSYNSPLH
TRBJ2-2 | TRBV19 | TRBD2 | ASRRGRGSFTGELF
TRBJ2-7 | TRBV2 | TRBD2 | ASSESFVAGAGVDEQY
TRBJ2-1 | TRBV4-1 | NA | ASSHLRASSEQF
TRBJ1-3 | TRBV5-1 | NA | ASSPRAGSGGNTIY
TRBJ2-3 | TRBV6-1 | TRBD2 | ASSELAGEGTDTQY
TRBJ1-1 | TRBV11-1 | TRBD1 | ASSPGTGSTDGAF
TRBJ1-2 | TRBV19 | TRBD1 | ASSIAPGQGLYDYGYT
TRBJ2-3 | TRBV20-1 | NA | SARVAGTQY
TRBJ2-2 | TRBV10-1 | NA | ASSDWTEPNTGELF
TRBJ2-3 | TRBV5-1 | TRBD1 | ASSLVGRGTGGYTDTQY
TRBJ2-6 | TRBV27 | NA | ASSLKISGANVLT
TRBJ2-3 | TRBV4-2 | TRBD2 | ASSQLSGRTDTQY
TRBJ1-3 | TRBV5-1 | NA | ASSQPLSPGGNTIY
TRBJ2-2 | TRBV19 | NA | ASSVLGGGELF